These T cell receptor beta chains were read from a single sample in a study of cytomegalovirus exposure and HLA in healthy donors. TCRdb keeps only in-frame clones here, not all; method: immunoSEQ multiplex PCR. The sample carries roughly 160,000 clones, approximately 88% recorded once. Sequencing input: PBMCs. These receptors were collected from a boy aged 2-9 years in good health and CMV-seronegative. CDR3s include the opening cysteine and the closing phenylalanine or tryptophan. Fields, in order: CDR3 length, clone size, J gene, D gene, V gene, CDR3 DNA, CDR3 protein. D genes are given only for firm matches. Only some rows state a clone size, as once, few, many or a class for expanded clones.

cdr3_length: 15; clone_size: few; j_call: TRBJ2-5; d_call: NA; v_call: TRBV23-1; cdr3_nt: TGCGCCAGCAGTCACCCGCGGGGTTGTCAAGAGACCCAGTACTTC; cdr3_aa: CASSHPRGCQETQYF
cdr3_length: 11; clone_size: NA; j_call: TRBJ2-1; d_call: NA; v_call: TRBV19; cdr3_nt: TGTGCCAGTGGGGGGAACAATGAGCAGTTCTTC; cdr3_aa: CASGGNNEQFF
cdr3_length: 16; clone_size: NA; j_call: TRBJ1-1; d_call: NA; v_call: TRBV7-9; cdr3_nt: TGTGCCAGTCATTCAACCACATCGGGGGTGAACACTGAAGCTTTCTTT; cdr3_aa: CASHSTTSGVNTEAFF
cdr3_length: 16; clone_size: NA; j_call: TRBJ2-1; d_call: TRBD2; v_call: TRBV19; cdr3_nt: TGTGCCAGTAGTCCAAGGACTAGCGGGAAAAACAATGAGCAGTTCTTC; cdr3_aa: CASSPRTSGKNNEQFF
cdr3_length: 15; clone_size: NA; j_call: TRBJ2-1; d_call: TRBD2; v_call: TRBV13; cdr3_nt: TGTGCCAGCAGCCCGTCCGGGACTACGTACAATGAGCAGTTCTTC; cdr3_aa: CASSPSGTTYNEQFF
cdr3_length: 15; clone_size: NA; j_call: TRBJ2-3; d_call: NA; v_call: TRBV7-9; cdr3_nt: TGTGCCAGCAGCTCAGCCGGCGGGCCCACAGATACGCAGTATTTT; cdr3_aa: CASSSAGGPTDTQYF
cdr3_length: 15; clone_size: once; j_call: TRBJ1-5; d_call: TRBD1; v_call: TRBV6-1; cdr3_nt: TGTGCCAGCAGGGCTGGACAGGGTTTGTATCAGCCCCAGCATTTT; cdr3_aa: CASRAGQGLYQPQHF
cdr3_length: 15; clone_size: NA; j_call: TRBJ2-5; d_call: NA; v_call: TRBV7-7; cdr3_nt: TGTGCTAGCAGCTTAGAGGGAGGCGGCGGAGAGACCCAGTACTTC; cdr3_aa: CASSLEGGGGETQYF
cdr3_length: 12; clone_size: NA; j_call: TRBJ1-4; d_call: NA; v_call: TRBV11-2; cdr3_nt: TGTGCCAGCAGCTTGGCCGATGAAAAACTGTTTTTT; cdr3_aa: CASSLADEKLFF
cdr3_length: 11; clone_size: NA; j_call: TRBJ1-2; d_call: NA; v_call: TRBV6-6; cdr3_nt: TGTGCCAGCAGTTCAAACTATGGCTACACCTTC; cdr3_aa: CASSSNYGYTF
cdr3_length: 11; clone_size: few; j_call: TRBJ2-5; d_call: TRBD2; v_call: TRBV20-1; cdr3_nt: TGCAGTGCCCCGGGAGGAGAGACCCAGTACTTC; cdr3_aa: CSAPGGETQYF
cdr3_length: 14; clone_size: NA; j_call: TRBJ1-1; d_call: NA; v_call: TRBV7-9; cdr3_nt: TGTGCCAGCAGCTTACGACAGGAGAACACTGAAGCTTTCTTT; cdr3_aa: CASSLRQENTEAFF
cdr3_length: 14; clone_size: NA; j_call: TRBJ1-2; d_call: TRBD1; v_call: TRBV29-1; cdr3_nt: TGCAGCATTCCCGGGACAGGGCCTAACTATGGCTACACCTTC; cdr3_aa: CSIPGTGPNYGYTF
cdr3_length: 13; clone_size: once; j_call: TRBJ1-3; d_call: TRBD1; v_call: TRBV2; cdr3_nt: TGTGCCAGCCTGACAGGGCGTGGTAACACCATATATTTT; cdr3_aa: CASLTGRGNTIYF
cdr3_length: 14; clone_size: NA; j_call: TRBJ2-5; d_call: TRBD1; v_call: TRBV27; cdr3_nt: TGTGCCAGCAGTTTAGACAGGGGTGGACAGACCCAGTACTTC; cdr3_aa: CASSLDRGGQTQYF
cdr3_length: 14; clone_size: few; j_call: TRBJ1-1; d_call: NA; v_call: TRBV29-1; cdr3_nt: TGCAGCGTTGAGCCCCTATTAATGAACACTGAAGCTTTCTTT; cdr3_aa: CSVEPLLMNTEAFF
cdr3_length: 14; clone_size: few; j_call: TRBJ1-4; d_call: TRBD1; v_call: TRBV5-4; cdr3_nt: TGTGCCAGCAGCCCGGGACAGAGTAAGGAAAAACTGTTTTTT; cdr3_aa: CASSPGQSKEKLFF
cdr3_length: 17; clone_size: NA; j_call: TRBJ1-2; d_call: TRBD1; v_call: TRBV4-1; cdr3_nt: TGCGCCAGCAGCCAAGGAGCCCGGGACAGGGGGTCAAGAGGCTACACCTTC; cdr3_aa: CASSQGARDRGSRGYTF
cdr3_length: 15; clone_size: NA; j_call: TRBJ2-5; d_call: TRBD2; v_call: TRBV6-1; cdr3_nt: TGTGCCAGCAGTGACGTTCTAGCGGGAGAAGAGACCCAGTACTTC; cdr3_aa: CASSDVLAGEETQYF
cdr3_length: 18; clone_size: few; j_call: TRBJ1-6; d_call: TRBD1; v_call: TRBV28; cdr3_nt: TGTGCCAGCAGTTTAACTCGGGGACAGGGAGGTGGGAATTCACCCCTCCACTTT; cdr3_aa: CASSLTRGQGGGNSPLHF
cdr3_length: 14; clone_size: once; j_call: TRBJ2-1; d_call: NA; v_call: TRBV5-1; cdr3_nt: TGCGCCAGCAGCTTGACCGACTACTACAATGAGCAGTTCTTC; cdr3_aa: CASSLTDYYNEQFF
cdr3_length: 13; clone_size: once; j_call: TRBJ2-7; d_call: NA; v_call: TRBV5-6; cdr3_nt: TGTGCCAGCAGCTTGCCGGGTTACTACGAGCAGTACTTC; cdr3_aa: CASSLPGYYEQYF
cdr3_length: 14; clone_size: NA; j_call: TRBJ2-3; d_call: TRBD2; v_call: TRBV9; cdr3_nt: TGTGCCAGCAGCTTTAGCGGGAGCACAGATACGCAGTATTTT; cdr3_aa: CASSFSGSTDTQYF
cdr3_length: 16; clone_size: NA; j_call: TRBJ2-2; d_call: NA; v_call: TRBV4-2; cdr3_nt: TGTGCCAGCAGCCAAGTAGCTAGCGAGAACACCGGGGAGCTGTTTTTT; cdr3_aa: CASSQVASENTGELFF
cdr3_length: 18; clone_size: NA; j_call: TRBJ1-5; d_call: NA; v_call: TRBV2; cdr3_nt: TGTGCCAGCAGTGAGGGTGGGCAGTTCAGAGATAGCAATCAGCCCCAGCATTTT; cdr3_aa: CASSEGGQFRDSNQPQHF
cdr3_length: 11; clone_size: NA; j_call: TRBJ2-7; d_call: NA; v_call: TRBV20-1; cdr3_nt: TGCAGTGCTAGAGTAGAAGAAGAGCAGTACTTC; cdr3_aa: CSARVEEEQYF
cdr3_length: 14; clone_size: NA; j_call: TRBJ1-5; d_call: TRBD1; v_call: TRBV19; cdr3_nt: TGTGCCAGCCTGAGGACAGGGGCTCATCAGCCCCAGCATTTT; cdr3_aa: CASLRTGAHQPQHF
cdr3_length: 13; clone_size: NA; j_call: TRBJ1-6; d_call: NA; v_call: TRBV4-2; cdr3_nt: TGTGCCAGCAGCCAAGCAGAGGTTACACCCCTCCACTTT; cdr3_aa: CASSQAEVTPLHF
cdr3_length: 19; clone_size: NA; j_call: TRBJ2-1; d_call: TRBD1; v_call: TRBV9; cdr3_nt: TGTGCCAGCAGCGTAGACCCCCTCGACAGGGGAATCTCGGCCAATGAGCAGTTCTTC; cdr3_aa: CASSVDPLDRGISANEQFF
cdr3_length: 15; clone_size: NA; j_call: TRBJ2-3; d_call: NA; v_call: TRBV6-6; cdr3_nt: TGTGCCAGCAGTTACTCCCCAGGTTCCACAGATACGCAGTATTTT; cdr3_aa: CASSYSPGSTDTQYF
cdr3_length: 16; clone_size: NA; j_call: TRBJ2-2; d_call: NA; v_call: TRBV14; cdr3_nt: TGTGCCAGCAGCCAAGATTGGCCAGGGGAAACCGGGGAGCTGTTTTTT; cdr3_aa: CASSQDWPGETGELFF
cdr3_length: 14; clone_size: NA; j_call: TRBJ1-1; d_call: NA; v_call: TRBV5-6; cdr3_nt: TGTGCCAGCAGCTTGCCCAGGGAGAACACTGAAGCTTTCTTT; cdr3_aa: CASSLPRENTEAFF
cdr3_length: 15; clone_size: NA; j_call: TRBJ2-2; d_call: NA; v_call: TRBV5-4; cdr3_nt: TGTGCCAGCAGGTTTAGCGGAAGCCTGAGGGGGGAGCTGTTTTTT; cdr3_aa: CASRFSGSLRGELFF
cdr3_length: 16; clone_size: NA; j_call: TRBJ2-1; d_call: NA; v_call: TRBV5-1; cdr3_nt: TGCGCCAGCAGCTCCGATAAGGGAGTCTCCTACAATGAGCAGTTCTTC; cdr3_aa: CASSSDKGVSYNEQFF
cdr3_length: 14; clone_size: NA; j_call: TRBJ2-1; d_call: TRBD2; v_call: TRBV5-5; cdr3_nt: TGTGCCAGCAGCATCGAGAATAGCGGGAGCGGTCGGTTCTTC; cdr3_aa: CASSIENSGSGRFF
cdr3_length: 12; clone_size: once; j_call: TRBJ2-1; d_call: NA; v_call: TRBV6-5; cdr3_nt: TGTGCCAGTGGGGACTCTCGCGTTGAGCAGTTCTTC; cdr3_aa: CASGDSRVEQFF
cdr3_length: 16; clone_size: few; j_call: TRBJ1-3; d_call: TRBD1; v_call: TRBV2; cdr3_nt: TGTGCCAGCAGTGATTCCAGGCAGGGGGCTGGAAACACCATATATTTT; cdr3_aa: CASSDSRQGAGNTIYF
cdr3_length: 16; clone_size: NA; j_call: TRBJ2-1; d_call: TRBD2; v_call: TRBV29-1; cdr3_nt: TGCAGCGTTGAGGATGTCCAGCGGGGGGCTCACAATGAGCAGTTCTTC; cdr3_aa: CSVEDVQRGAHNEQFF
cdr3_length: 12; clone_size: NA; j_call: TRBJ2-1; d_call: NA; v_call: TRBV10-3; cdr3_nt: TGTGCCACCTCGACAACGTACAATGAGCAGTTCTTC; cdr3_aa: CATSTTYNEQFF
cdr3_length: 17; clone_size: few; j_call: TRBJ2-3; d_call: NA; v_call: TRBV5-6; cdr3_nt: TGTGCCAGCAGCTTGGCGGGAGAATTGGCCCGCACAGATACGCAGTATTTT; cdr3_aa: CASSLAGELARTDTQYF
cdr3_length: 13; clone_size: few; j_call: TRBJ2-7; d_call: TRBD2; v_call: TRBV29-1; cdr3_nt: TGCAGCGTTGAGGCTAGCGGGAGTTTCGAGCAGTACTTC; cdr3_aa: CSVEASGSFEQYF
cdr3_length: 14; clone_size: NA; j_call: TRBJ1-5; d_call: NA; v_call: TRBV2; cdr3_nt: TGTGCCAGCAGCTACGGACAGACCTATCAGCCCCAGCATTTT; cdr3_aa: CASSYGQTYQPQHF
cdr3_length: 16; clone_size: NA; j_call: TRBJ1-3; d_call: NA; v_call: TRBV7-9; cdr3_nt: TGTGCCAGCAGCTTGGCCCAGGATATCTCTGGAAACACCATATATTTT; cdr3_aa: CASSLAQDISGNTIYF
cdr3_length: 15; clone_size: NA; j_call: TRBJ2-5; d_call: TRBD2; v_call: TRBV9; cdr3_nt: TGTGCCAGCAGCCCGGGGACTAGCGGATCAGAGACCCAGTACTTC; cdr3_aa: CASSPGTSGSETQYF
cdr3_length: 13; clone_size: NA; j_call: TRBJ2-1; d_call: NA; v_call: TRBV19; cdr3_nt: TGTGCCAGTAGTATAGATCCAGGGGTTGAGCAGTTCTTC; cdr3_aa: CASSIDPGVEQFF
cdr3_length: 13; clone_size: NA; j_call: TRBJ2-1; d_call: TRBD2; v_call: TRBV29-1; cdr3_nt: TGCAGCGAGCGGGGGGGCTCCTACAATGAGCAGTTCTTC; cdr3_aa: CSERGGSYNEQFF
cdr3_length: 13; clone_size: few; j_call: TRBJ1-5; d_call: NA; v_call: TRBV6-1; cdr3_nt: TGTGCCAGCAGAGACATCCTTACACAGCCCCAGCATTTT; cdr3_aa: CASRDILTQPQHF
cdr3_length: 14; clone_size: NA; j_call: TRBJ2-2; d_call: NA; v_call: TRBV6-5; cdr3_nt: TGTGCCAGCAGTCCGAGAGAGGCCACCGGGGAGCTGTTTTTT; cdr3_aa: CASSPREATGELFF
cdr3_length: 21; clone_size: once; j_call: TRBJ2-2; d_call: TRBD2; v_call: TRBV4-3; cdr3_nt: TGCGCCAGCAGCCAGGGCCTTCAAAAGGGACTAGCGGGGCCGAACACCGGGGAGCTGTTTTTT; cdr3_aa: CASSQGLQKGLAGPNTGELFF